Listed here are 8 T cell receptor beta chains from one sample, sequenced in a study of T cells in Graves' hyperthyroidism and ophthalmopathy (dated by TCRdb to the late 2010s). The receptor library was made with multiplex PCR. The sequencer listed for this sample is Illumina HiSeq 2000. TCR beta CDR3 regions were amplified from RNA transcripts. The TCR CDR3 was subjected to a first round of RT-PCR using the HTBI primer set and the Qiagen OneStep RT-PCR kit. TCRdb reanalyzed the raw reads on its own, using fastp at Q25 for trimming and MiXCR for clone calling, and kept in-frame beta chains. Rows with a matching CDR3 protein are joined into one entry that keeps the most common DNA and genes. The sample table contains a few hundred thousand distinct CDR3 sequences; only one count was recorded for roughly 20% of them. Approximately 25% of the sample rests with the top ten. Sequencing input: blood. Source of these receptors: a man aged 18 to 30 with Graves' hyperthyroidism.

This chain joins TRBV6-1 and TRBJ1-5, with a tentative D call TRBD1 (6 bases). This CDR3 has 14 amino acids. The germline gives CDR1 MNHNS, CDR2 SASEGT. Trimming took 2 bases from V and 13 from J, leaving 18 bases between them. The CDR3 loop reads CASSESRVYREQHF. The CDR3 nucleotides are TGTGCCAGCAGTGAATCGCGGGTATACAGGGAACAGCATTTT.

A few counts support this clonotype. The genes are TRBV14 and TRBJ2-2; possibly TRBD2 for D (5 bases). The CDR3 loop spans 14 amino acids. In germline, CDR1 is SGHDN, CDR2 FVKESK. The V gene lost 1 base and the J gene lost 2 bases, with 5 bases spanning the gap. The CDR3 bases are TGTGCCAGCAGCCAAGGGACTAACACCGGGGAGCTGTTTTTT. Its protein product is CASSQGTNTGELFF.

This clonotype was observed at least ten times. The chain links TRBV6-1 to TRBJ1-1, with 7 bases lining up with TRBD1. Germline CDR1 and CDR2: MNHNS and SASEGT. The V segment lost 6 bases and the J segment 4 bases; nucleotides outside the gene matches: 8. CDR3 length: 14 residues. In DNA, the CDR3 is TGTGCCAGCAGCAGGGGGGGGAGTGGCACTGAAGCTTTCTTT. Translating it yields CASSRGGSGTEAFF.

In nucleotides, the CDR3 is TGCAGCGTCTGGGGGGGATCAGTTGAAGCTTTCTTT. It is translated as CSVWGGSVEAFF. The chain combines TRBV29-1 with TRBJ1-1; a possible D gene is TRBD1 (5 bases). CDR1 is SQVTM and CDR2 is ANQGSEA in the germline V gene. CDR3 length: 12 amino acids. Trimming left V 6 bases short and J 7 bases short, with 15 bases between.

In its sample, this clonotype was seen many times. The rearrangement uses TRBV7-8 and TRBJ2-7; 7 positions match TRBD1. Looked up from germline, CDR1 is SGHVS and CDR2 is FQNEAQ. This CDR3 has 13 amino acids. The V segment lost 4 bases and the J segment 5 bases; nucleotides outside the gene matches: 5. This CDR3 is CASSSKTGNEQYF. CDR3 nucleotides: TGTGCCAGCAGCTCAAAGACAGGGAACGAGCAGTACTTC.

This clonotype was detected many times. The chain uses TRBV5-1 and TRBJ2-4; 10 bases match TRBD1. V was clipped by 0 bases and J by 1 base; unmatched bases: 7. The CDR3 contains 18 residues. Germline CDR1 SGHRS, CDR2 YFSETQ. CDR3 region: CASSLVGQGFVAKNIQYF. CDR3 nucleotides: TGCGCCAGCAGCTTGGTGGGACAGGGGTTTGTCGCCAAAAACATTCAGTACTTC.

The V and J genes are TRBV28 and TRBJ1-1, with unresolved D. The germline gives CDR1 MDHEN, CDR2 SYDVKM. The CDR3 runs to 10 residues. V dropped 5 bases and J dropped 10 bases, with 8 bases sitting between them. The DNA of the CDR3 is TGTGCCAGCAGTAGTAGTTCAGCTTTCTTT. This encodes CASSSSSAFF.

The chain couples TRBV6-5 to TRBJ1-2; 7 nucleotides align to TRBD1. This CDR3 has 14 amino acids. The V and J ends lost 4 bases and 2 bases, in that order; junction bases with no gene match: 4. CDR1 and CDR2 (germline): MNHEY, SVGAGI. The CDR3, as DNA: TGTGCCAGCAGTTGGGACAGAAAGAACTATGGCTACACCTTC. The encoded protein is CASSWDRKNYGYTF.